These T cell receptor beta chains were read from a single sample in a study of beta chain features in type 1 diabetes. Only in-frame clones appear in the TCRdb table, and some are missing; sequencing was by immunoSEQ multiplex PCR. The top ten hold 0.015% to 0.02% of the sample, which has some 290,000 clones, 13% to 15% seen once. Sequencing was performed on naive CD4+ T cells from blood. The receptors stem from a man aged 25 to 40 with type 1 diabetes. Each CDR3 is given with its conserved first and last residue. A D gene is named only where the DNA matches it firmly. Size is omitted from some rows. Given values are once, few, many or a class for expanded clones.

>TRBV9|TRBJ2-3|-|-
TGTGCCAGCAGCGAGCAATCGGGTACGCAGTATTTT
CASSEQSGTQYF
>TRBV5-1|TRBJ2-5|-|-
TGCGCCAGCACCCCACAGAGTTCCCAAGAGACCCAGTACTTC
CASTPQSSQETQYF
>TRBV19|TRBJ2-7|TRBD1|-
TGTGCCAGTAGTAAGAGAGGACAGGGGACCTACGAGCAGTACTTC
CASSKRGQGTYEQYF
>TRBV19|TRBJ1-5|-|-
TGTGCCAGTAGTATAGACGGGGTAGGCAATCAGCCCCAGCATTTT
CASSIDGVGNQPQHF
>TRBV4-3|TRBJ2-2|-|-
TGCGCCAGCAGCCAAGATTGGAGACCCGGGGAGCTGTTTTTT
CASSQDWRPGELFF
>TRBV6-5|TRBJ2-7|-|-
TGTGCCAGCAGTTACTCAGGGGTGGGCTCCTACGAGCAGTACTTC
CASSYSGVGSYEQYF
>TRBV9|TRBJ2-1|TRBD2|few
TGTGCCAGCAGCCCCCGACTAGCATACAATGAGCAGTTCTTC
CASSPRLAYNEQFF
>TRBV7-6|TRBJ2-7|TRBD2|-
TGTGCCAGCAGCCAGACTAGCATCTACGAGCAGTACTTC
CASSQTSIYEQYF
>TRBV7-2|TRBJ2-7|TRBD2|-
TGTGCCAGCAGCTTAGTAGCGGGAGGGTACGGGGGCAGATGGGAGCAGTACTTC
CASSLVAGGYGGRWEQYF
>TRBV18|TRBJ1-1|-|-
TGTGCCAGCTCACCAACAGGGATGAACACTGAAGCTTTCTTT
CASSPTGMNTEAFF
>TRBV27|TRBJ2-7|TRBD2|-
TGTGCCAGCAGTTTTAATGGGGAGGGACTCTACGAGCAGTACTTC
CASSFNGEGLYEQYF
>TRBV28|TRBJ2-7|-|-
TGTGCCAGCGTCCTAAGTTTGGACAGACAATACGAGCAGTACTTC
CASVLSLDRQYEQYF
>TRBV18|TRBJ2-1|TRBD2|few
TGTGCCAGCTCGCAGAAGAGGCCTAGCGGGTTAAAAGATGAGCAGTTCTTC
CASSQKRPSGLKDEQFF
>TRBV7-7|TRBJ2-7|TRBD1|few
TGTGCTAGCAGCCGGGACAGGGGCTACGAGCAGTACTTC
CASSRDRGYEQYF
>TRBV7-2|TRBJ2-7|-|few
TGTGCCAGCAGCTTAGGCGTGATTAGCTCCTACGAGCAGTACTTC
CASSLGVISSYEQYF
>TRBV29-1|TRBJ2-1|TRBD2|few
TGCAGCGTTGAGAGGCTAGCGGGGGGCAATGAGCAGTTCTTC
CSVERLAGGNEQFF
>TRBV12-5|TRBJ2-2|TRBD1|-
TGTGCTAGCTCTGAAACAGGGGGTTCAGGCCTGGGCGCCGGGGAGCTGTTTTTT
CASSETGGSGLGAGELFF